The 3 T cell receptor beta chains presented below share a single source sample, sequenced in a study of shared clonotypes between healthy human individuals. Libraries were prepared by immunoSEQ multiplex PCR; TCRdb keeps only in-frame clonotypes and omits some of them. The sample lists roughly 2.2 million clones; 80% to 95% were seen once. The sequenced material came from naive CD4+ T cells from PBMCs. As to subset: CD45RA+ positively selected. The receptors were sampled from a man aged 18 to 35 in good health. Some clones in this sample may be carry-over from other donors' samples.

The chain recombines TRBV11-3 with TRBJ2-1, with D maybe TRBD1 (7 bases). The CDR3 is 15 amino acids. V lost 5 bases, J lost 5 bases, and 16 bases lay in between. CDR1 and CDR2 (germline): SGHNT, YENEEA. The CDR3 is CASSPGGGPDNEQFF. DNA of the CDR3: TGTGCCAGCAGCCCAGGAGGGGGCCCTGACAATGAGCAGTTCTTC.

DNA for the CDR3: TGCAGCGCACGGCGGGGCTCCGAGCAGTACTTC. This gives the protein CSARRGSEQYF. The chain is built from TRBV29-1 and TRBJ2-7; possible D gene TRBD2, 6 bases. V was trimmed by 7 bases and J by 6 bases, leaving 13 bases between them. Germline V gene data show CDR1 as SQVTM and CDR2 as ANQGSEA. The CDR3 contains 11 residues.

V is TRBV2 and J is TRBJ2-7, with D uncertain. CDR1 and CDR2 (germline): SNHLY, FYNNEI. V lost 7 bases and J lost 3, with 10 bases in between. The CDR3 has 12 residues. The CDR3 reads CASTPYFYEQYF. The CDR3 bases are TGTGCCAGCACCCCTTATTTCTACGAGCAGTACTTC.